This entry lists 9 T cell receptor beta chains sequenced from one sample in a study of blood T cell repertoires in COVID-19. Some clones are missing from TCRdb's copy, which holds only in-frame ones; the method was immunoSEQ multiplex PCR. The table includes approximately 250,000 clones, 85% to 90% detected once. The sequenced sample consisted of PBMCs or T cells enriched from blood (not recorded which). Receptors originate from a woman aged 60-70 years in a cohort exposed to, infected with or recovered from COVID-19 (not recorded which).

This chain links TRBV2 with TRBJ1-5; D possibly corresponds to TRBD1 (5 bases). Germline V lookup: CDR1 SNHLY, CDR2 FYNNEI. Trimming left V 6 bases short and J 4 bases short, with 7 bases between. The CDR3 is made up of 12 amino acids. For the CDR3, the DNA is TGTGCCAGCAGGGGGGGTAATCAGCCCCAGCATTTT. It is translated as CASRGGNQPQHF.

The CDR3 protein is CASSWTGADYEQYF. The CDR3 DNA sequence: TGTGCCAGCAGCTGGACAGGGGCAGACTACGAGCAGTACTTC. The chain uses TRBV5-6 and TRBJ2-7; 9 bases line up with TRBD1. Germline V gives CDR1 SGHDT, CDR2 YYEEEE. J was trimmed by 3 bases and V by 3 bases; bases with no gene match: 4. The CDR3 runs to 14 residues.

This clone was observed once. The chain combines TRBV5-6 with TRBJ1-1; a weak D match, TRBD1 (6 bases). The germline CDR1 and CDR2 sequences are SGHDT and YYEEEE. This CDR3 spans 14 amino acids. Trimming removed 1 base at V and 0 bases at J, with 7 bases between. As DNA, the CDR3 is TGTGCCAGCAGCTTGTACAGGGTGAACACTGAAGCTTTCTTT. It specifies CASSLYRVNTEAFF.

The V call is TRBV28, the J call TRBJ1-1; tentative D call: TRBD1 (5 bases). The germline V gene encodes CDR1 MDHEN and CDR2 SYDVKM. The CDR3 covers 14 residues. V lost 10 bases to trimming and J lost 0 bases, with 15 bases between them. The chain's CDR3 is CAIQTAPLNTEAFF. CDR3 in DNA: TGTGCCATCCAGACAGCACCCCTGAACACTGAAGCTTTCTTT.

This clone was seen more than once but under ten times. This chain links TRBV6-5 with TRBJ1-1; possible D gene TRBD1, 5 bases. Germline loops: CDR1 MNHEY, CDR2 SVGAGI. CDR3 length: 15 amino acids. The V end was cut by 2 bases, the J end by 8 bases, with 18 bases between. The CDR3 DNA sequence: TGTGCCAGCAGTTACGCGGGGGTTTCGTTAAGAGAAGCTTTCTTT. Amino acids: CASSYAGVSLREAFF.

This chain uses TRBV10-3 with TRBJ2-5, with 7 bases aligning to TRBD2. CDR1 ENHRY and CDR2 SYGVKD come from the germline V gene. The length of the CDR3 is 14 residues. With V trimmed by 6 bases and J by 2 bases, 6 bases remained unmatched. The CDR3 DNA is TGTGCCATCAGCGAGGGACTAAAGCAAGAGACCCAGTACTTC. Translation gives CAISEGLKQETQYF.

This chain uses TRBV9 with TRBJ1-6; unclear D gene. In germline, CDR1 is SGDLS, CDR2 YYNGEE. The CDR3 runs to 12 residues. V was pared by 5 bases and J by 10 bases, with 10 bases between. CDR3 amino acids: CASSHSGSPLHF. The CDR3 DNA is TGTGCCAGCAGTCACAGCGGGTCACCCCTCCACTTT. Together with reference TRBV9 and TRBJ1-6, the CDR3 gives the full variable domain: DSGVTQTPKHLITATGQRVTLRCSPRSGDLSVYWYQQSLDQGLQFLIQYYNGEERAKGNILERFSAQQFPDLHSELNLSSLELGDSALYFCASSHSGSPLHFGNGTRLTVT.

This clone has only a few counts. V and J are TRBV27 and TRBJ1-1; 8 positions agree with TRBD1. The CDR3 is 16 residues long. V lost 2 bases, J lost 0 bases, and 5 bases stayed unmatched. The germline CDR1 and CDR2 sequences are MNHEY and SMNVEV (reference sequence). As DNA, the CDR3 is TGTGCCAGCAGTTTAGCGACAGGGGAAATGAACACTGAAGCTTTCTTT. It translates to CASSLATGEMNTEAFF.

The gene calls are TRBV6-6 and TRBJ2-7; 12 bases fit TRBD2. This CDR3 is built from 14 residues. Germline V lookup: CDR1 MNHNY, CDR2 SVGAGI (reference sequence). With 6 bases clipped from V and 4 bases from J, the junction kept 4 bases outside the gene matches. The CDR3 DNA follows: TGTGCCAGCAGAGCTAGCGGGGGGGGTTACGAGCAGTACTTC. This encodes CASRASGGGYEQYF.